The sequence of this T cell receptor beta chain was determined in a study of blood T cell repertoires in COVID-19. Under the authors' procedure: Estimates of nucleated cell counts were drawn from the amplification of reference gene primers. Generated by immunoSEQ multiplex PCR, the TCRdb table keeps only in-frame clones and is missing some. That table supplies the V and J calls and clone size; D and trimming were determined from the DNA. Among approximately 93,000 clones listed, approximately 90% were seen once. V lost 0 bases and J lost 7, with 15 bases in between. Germline V lookup: CDR1 GTSNPN, CDR2 SVGIG (reference sequence). This CDR3 is 15 amino acids long. This clone was recorded once.

J is TRBJ2-2 and V is TRBV30, with a possible D match to TRBD1 (5 bases). Input material: peripheral blood. The receptor was derived from a man in his 60s with acute or convalescent COVID-19. The CDR3 spells CAWSVFGRAGGELFF. Written as DNA, the CDR3 is TGTGCCTGGAGTGTTTTCGGCAGGGCTGGCGGGGAGCTGTTTTTT.